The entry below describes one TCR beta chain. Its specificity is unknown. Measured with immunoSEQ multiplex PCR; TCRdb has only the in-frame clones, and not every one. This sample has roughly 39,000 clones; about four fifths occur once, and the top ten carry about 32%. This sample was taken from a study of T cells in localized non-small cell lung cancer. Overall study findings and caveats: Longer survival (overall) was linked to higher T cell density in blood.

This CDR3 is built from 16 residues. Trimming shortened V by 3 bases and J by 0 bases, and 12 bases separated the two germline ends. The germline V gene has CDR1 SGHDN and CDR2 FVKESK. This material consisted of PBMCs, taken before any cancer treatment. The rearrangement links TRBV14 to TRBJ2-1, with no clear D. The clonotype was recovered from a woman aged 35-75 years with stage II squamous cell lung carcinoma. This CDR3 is CASSHRVRSSYNEQFF. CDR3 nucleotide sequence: TGTGCCAGCAGCCATCGGGTCAGAAGCTCCTACAATGAGCAGTTCTTC.